The 20 T cell receptor beta chains below come from one sample, sequenced in a study of T-cell memory formation after mild COVID-19. TCRdb re-called the 5' RACE reads with MiXCR, one entry per CDR3 protein. The sample contains some 120,000 distinct CDR3 sequences, 15% to 20% of which appear only once. Sequenced material: PBMCs or a T cell subset sorted from them (not recorded which). The receptors derive from a man between 18 and 35 years old who had mild COVID-19 (a few samples of this study predate the infection). Cell type and time point are not known.

This clonotype has more than one count but fewer than ten. The V and J genes are TRBV5-1 and TRBJ2-3; D gene ambiguous. This CDR3 spans 12 amino acids. Germline loops: CDR1 SGHRS, CDR2 YFSETQ. V was trimmed by 2 bases and J by 5 bases, leaving 6 bases between them. The CDR3 bases are TGCGCCAGCAGCTTTAAGGGAGATACGCAGTATTTT. This encodes CASSFKGDTQYF.

The gene calls are TRBV5-1 and TRBJ2-5, with 12 bases fitting TRBD2. Germline V gives CDR1 SGHRS, CDR2 YFSETQ. The CDR3 totals 16 residues. V lost 1 base, J lost 2 bases, and 3 bases stayed unmatched. CDR3 bases: TGCGCCAGCAGCTTGAGAGGACTAGCGGGGCAAGAGACCCAGTACTTC. Its translation: CASSLRGLAGQETQYF.

This chain links TRBV20-1 with TRBJ2-7, with 12 bases aligning to TRBD2. Germline V lookup: CDR1 DFQATT, CDR2 SNEGSKA (reference sequence). V was pared by 6 bases and J by 0 bases, with 3 bases of the junction left unmatched. The CDR3 is made up of 14 amino acids. CDR3 residues: CSALAGGSSYEQYV. The CDR3 DNA sequence: TGCAGTGCGCTAGCGGGGGGGAGCTCCTACGAGCAGTACGTC.

This clonotype was observed a handful of times. CDR3 sequence reads: CASSREVPSDRNEKLFF. The CDR3 DNA reads as TGCGCCAGCAGCCGAGAAGTTCCATCCGACAGGAATGAAAAACTGTTTTTT. This chain joins TRBV4-1 and TRBJ1-4; maybe TRBD1 (6 bases). There are 17 residues in the CDR3. The V and J ends lost 4 bases and 5 bases respectively, with 20 bases between them. CDR1 MGHRA and CDR2 YSYEKL come from the germline V gene.

This chain joins TRBV9 and TRBJ2-5, with TRBD1 as a possible D gene (6 bases). The CDR3 is made up of 15 amino acids. V was shortened by 3 bases and J by 2 bases, with 14 bases between the two germline ends. Germline CDR1 reads SGDLS; CDR2 reads YYNGEE. The CDR3 is CASSGATGYQETQYF. The CDR3 bases are TGTGCCAGCAGCGGGGCTACAGGGTATCAAGAGACCCAGTACTTC.

This clonotype showed up just a few times. The rearrangement uses TRBV7-2 and TRBJ2-3, with TRBD2 matching 7 bases. The CDR3 runs 14 residues. CDR1 and CDR2 (germline): SGHTA, FQGNSA. V trimming: 5 bases; J trimming: 2 bases; junction bases outside the gene matches: 4. CDR3 in amino acids: CASSRDYYTDTQYF. CDR3 in DNA: TGTGCCAGCAGCCGGGACTATTACACAGATACGCAGTATTTT. Full variable domain (remainder filled in from reference TRBV7-2 and TRBJ2-3): GAGVSQSPSNKVTEKGKDVELRCDPISGHTALYWYRQSLGQGLEFLIYFQGNSAPDKSGLPSDRFSAERTGGSVSTLTIQRTQQEDSAVYLCASSRDYYTDTQYFGPGTRLTVL.

This chain joins TRBV3-2 and TRBJ2-7. TRBV3-2 is classified as a pseudogene. The CDR3 length is 11 residues. The CDR3 sequence: CASSGHYEQYF. CDR3 nucleotides: TGTGCCAGCAGCGGCCACTACGAGCAGTACTTC.

This clonotype was observed a few times. The chain uses TRBV7-7 and TRBJ2-7; 9 nucleotides match TRBD2. This CDR3 comprises 15 residues. Germline V gene sequence: CDR1 SSHAT, CDR2 FNYEAQ (reference sequence). The CDR3 sequence is CASSDKRGASYEQYV. DNA for the CDR3: TGTGCTAGCAGCGATAAGCGGGGGGCCAGCTACGAGCAGTACGTC.

This clonotype was observed a handful of times. J is TRBJ2-1 and V is TRBV9; D might be TRBD2 (7 bases). This CDR3 is built from 15 residues. From germline, CDR1 is SGDLS and CDR2 YYNGEE. The V end was cut by 0 bases, the J end by 4 bases, with 11 bases between. Written as DNA, the CDR3 is TGTGCCAGCAGCGTAGGCGGGGGCGGATACAATGAGCAGTTCTTC. This sequence encodes CASSVGGGGYNEQFF.

The rearrangement joins TRBV5-1 to TRBJ1-2; 7 nucleotides line up with TRBD1. This CDR3 comprises 16 residues. The J segment lost 7 bases and the V segment lost 5 bases, leaving 17 bases of the junction unmatched. Germline assignment: CDR1 SGHRS and CDR2 YFSETQ. The CDR3 sequence is CASSSRQGALAGGYTF. CDR3 coding DNA: TGCGCCAGCAGTTCCCGACAGGGCGCCCTCGCCGGTGGCTACACCTTC.

This clonotype was recorded many times. V usage is TRBV2 and J usage is TRBJ2-3; D perhaps matches TRBD1 (6 bases). Deletions cut 6 bases from V and 1 base from J, with 14 bases between. The V gene's germline CDR1 is SNHLY and CDR2 FYNNEI. This CDR3 is 15 amino acids long. The DNA for the CDR3 is TGTGCCAGCAGGATCCGACAGGATCGCACAGATACGCAGTATTTT. Translating gives CASRIRQDRTDTQYF.

This clonotype was observed a handful of times. The chain joins TRBV5-1 to TRBJ1-1, with a possible D match to TRBD1 (5 bases). Looked up from germline, CDR1 is SGHRS and CDR2 is YFSETQ. The CDR3 extends over 13 amino acids. With 3 bases removed from V and 1 base from J, the gap between germline ends came to 7 bases. The CDR3, as DNA: TGCGCCAGCAGCTGGACACAGAACACTGAAGCTTTCTTT. This gives the protein CASSWTQNTEAFF.

This clonotype turned up a few times. The chain combines TRBV20-1 with TRBJ2-5, with D possibly TRBD2 on 5 matching bases. V lost 1 base and J 4 bases, leaving 16 bases between the germline ends. The CDR3 has 15 amino acids. Germline V CDR1 and CDR2: DFQATT, SNEGSKA (reference sequence). The CDR3 protein is CSARGRGFFRETQYF. CDR3 in DNA: TGCAGTGCTAGAGGCCGGGGTTTCTTTCGAGAGACCCAGTACTTC.

This clonotype was counted many times. V gene TRBV20-1 combines with J gene TRBJ2-5, with 10 bases fitting TRBD1. V gave up 7 bases and J gave up 5 bases; unmatched junction bases: 10. Germline CDR1 DFQATT, CDR2 SNEGSKA (reference sequence). The CDR3 is 14 amino acids. CDR3 amino acids: CSVTRQGARETQYF. The CDR3 nucleotides read TGCAGTGTTACCCGACAGGGGGCGAGGGAGACCCAGTACTTC.

This rearrangement joins TRBV18 to TRBJ1-5, with TRBD1 as a possible D gene (6 bases). This CDR3 comprises 15 residues. CDR1 is KGHSH, CDR2 LQKENI, per germline. V shed 0 bases and J shed 4 bases, with 10 bases lying between them. In DNA form, the CDR3 reads TGTGCCAGCTCACCACCAGCCCAGGGGAATCAGCCCCAGCATTTT. Residues: CASSPPAQGNQPQHF.

Only a few counts were recorded for this clonotype. The CDR3 spells CASSLALAGPTDTQYF. The CDR3 nucleotides read TGTGCCAGCAGCTTAGCTCTAGCGGGGCCTACAGATACGCAGTATTTT. The chain is built from TRBV7-2 and TRBJ2-3; 9 bases are a match to TRBD2. Germline assignment: CDR1 SGHTA and CDR2 FQGNSA. V trimming: 0 bases; J trimming: 3 bases; junction bases outside the gene matches: 4. The CDR3 is 16 amino acids.

This clonotype was counted a few times. J is TRBJ2-1 and V is TRBV7-2; TRBD1 or TRBD2 may be the D gene (5 bases each). The CDR3 extends over 15 amino acids. Germline V gene sequence: CDR1 SGHTA, CDR2 FQGNSA. V gave up 4 bases and J gave up 4 bases, with 14 bases separating them. Here the CDR3 reads CASSWRPGPYNEQFF. The CDR3 DNA sequence: TGTGCCAGCAGCTGGAGGCCGGGACCTTACAATGAGCAGTTCTTC.

This clonotype showed up just a few times. The chain has TRBV27 and TRBJ2-7, with a tentative D call TRBD1 (5 bases). The V gene lost 8 bases and the J gene lost 2 bases, with 13 bases spanning the gap. The V gene's germline CDR1 is MNHEY and CDR2 SMNVEV (reference sequence). The CDR3 is 13 residues long. CDR3 in amino acids: CASGSTVPYEQYF. CDR3 nucleotides: TGTGCCAGCGGGTCGACAGTACCCTACGAGCAGTACTTC.

For the CDR3, the DNA is TGCAGTGCGACCCCGCTGAACTCGGGTACAGATACGCAGTATTTT. The encoded protein is CSATPLNSGTDTQYF. J is TRBJ2-3 and V is TRBV20-1; no definite D call. Germline V gene data show CDR1 as DFQATT and CDR2 as SNEGSKA (reference sequence). The length of the CDR3 is 15 residues. V lost 6 bases and J 3 bases, leaving 19 bases between the germline ends.

By sample fraction, this clonotype is medium-sized. The V and J genes are TRBV6-5 and TRBJ2-1; 12 bases agree with TRBD2. Germline V CDR1 and CDR2: MNHEY, SVGAGI. V lost 2 bases and J lost 12; bases outside the gene matches: 8. The CDR3 extends over 15 amino acids. CDR3 nucleotides: TGTGCCAGCAGTTACAGGGCTAGCGGGGGGGCAAGGCAGTTCTTC. This gives the protein CASSYRASGGARQFF.